The rows below give T cell receptor beta chains drawn from one sample of a study of monozygotic twins with inflammatory bowel disease. From its re-call of the 5' RACE reads, TCRdb lists each CDR3 protein once, without DNA. The table for this sample gives 160,000 or so distinct CDR3 sequences. Specimen: blood. Source of these receptors: a human donor with ulcerative colitis or Crohn's disease, or a healthy co-twin of an affected twin (not recorded which). The CDR3 runs from the conserved cysteine through the conserved F or W.

CDR3	V	J
CASSPTSYSLGAEAFF	TRBV27	TRBJ1-1
CASSTGGSYEQYF	TRBV28	TRBJ2-7
CATSDTPGENQPQHF	TRBV24-1	TRBJ1-5
CASSLRPGEQYF	TRBV5-4	TRBJ2-7
CASSRPGTGCTF	TRBV28	TRBJ2-7
CASSQYRGLEQFF	TRBV3-1	TRBJ2-1
CASSLGRAPGHQPQHF	TRBV7-8	TRBJ1-5
CASSLAQGGYTF	TRBV7-8	TRBJ1-2
CASSPEPGGNQPQHF	TRBV5-1	TRBJ1-5
CASSTGSQGTDTQYF	TRBV27	TRBJ2-3
CASSLAQGRNTGELFF	TRBV5-1	TRBJ2-2
CASSLRRTDTQYF	TRBV12-3/TRBV12-4	TRBJ2-3
CASSQEWSFANTGELFF	TRBV14	TRBJ2-2
CSAGPTGFGEKLFF	TRBV20-1	TRBJ1-4
CASSLGETYGYTF	TRBV27	TRBJ1-2
CASSFAGGSINKADTQYF	TRBV6-5	TRBJ2-3
CASSYGPLGSPLHF	TRBV6-6	TRBJ1-6
CASSEVWFPTEAFF	TRBV6-1	TRBJ1-1
CASSPRSSGEEKLFF	TRBV18	TRBJ1-4
CSARKGSGSSETQYF	TRBV20-1	TRBJ2-5
CASSSPRTGNGYNEQFF	TRBV7-6	TRBJ2-1
CASSENQGARRTEAFF	TRBV6-1	TRBJ1-1